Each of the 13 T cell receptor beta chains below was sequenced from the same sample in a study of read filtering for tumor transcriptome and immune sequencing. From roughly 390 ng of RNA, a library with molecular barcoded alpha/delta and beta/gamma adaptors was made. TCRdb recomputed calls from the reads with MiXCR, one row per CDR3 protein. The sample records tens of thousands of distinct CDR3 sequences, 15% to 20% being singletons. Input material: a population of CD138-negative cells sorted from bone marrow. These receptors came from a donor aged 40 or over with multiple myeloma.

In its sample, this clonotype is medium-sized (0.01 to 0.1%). The CDR3, as DNA: TGTGCCAGCAGCTTGGTTCGCGGAGGAGGGTCCAATGAGCAGTTCTTC. This encodes CASSLVRGGGSNEQFF. V is TRBV5-5 and J is TRBJ2-1; D might be TRBD2 (6 bases). The CDR3 is made up of 16 amino acids. Trimming took off 0 bases at V and 6 bases at J, with 16 bases between the two ends. In germline, CDR1 is SGHKS, CDR2 YYEKEE (reference sequence).

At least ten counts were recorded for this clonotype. CDR3 residues: CSVYDTGELFF. Here the CDR3 DNA reads TGCAGCGTTTACGACACCGGGGAGCTGTTTTTT. The chain is built from TRBV29-1 and TRBJ2-2; the D is unclear. The CDR3 is 11 residues long. Germline V lookup: CDR1 SQVTM, CDR2 ANQGSEA. Trimming removed 5 bases at V and 3 bases at J, with 4 bases between.

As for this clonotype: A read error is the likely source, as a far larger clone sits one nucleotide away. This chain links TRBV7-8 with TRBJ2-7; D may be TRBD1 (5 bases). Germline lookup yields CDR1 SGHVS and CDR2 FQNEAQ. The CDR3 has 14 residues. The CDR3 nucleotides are TGTGCCGGCAGCTTAGTGCCAGGGCCATACGAGCAGTACTTC. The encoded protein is CAGSLVPGPYEQYF.

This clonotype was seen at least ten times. The DNA for the CDR3 is TGTGCCAGCAGCGGAGGGCGACTAGCGGGAGTTACCGGGGAGCTGTTTTTT. As protein: CASSGGRLAGVTGELFF. The chain couples TRBV12-3 or TRBV12-4 to TRBJ2-2; the match to TRBD2 covers 12 bases. The V and J ends lost 6 bases and 5 bases, in that order; junction bases with no gene match: 10. The CDR3 sequence is 17 residues long.

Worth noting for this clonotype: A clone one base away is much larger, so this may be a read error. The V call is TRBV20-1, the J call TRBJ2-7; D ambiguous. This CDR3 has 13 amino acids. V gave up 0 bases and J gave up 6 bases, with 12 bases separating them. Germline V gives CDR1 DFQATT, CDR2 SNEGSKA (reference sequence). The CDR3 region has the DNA TGCAGTGCTAGAGAAACGTCCCTTCGCGAGCAGTACTTC. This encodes CSARETSLREQYF.

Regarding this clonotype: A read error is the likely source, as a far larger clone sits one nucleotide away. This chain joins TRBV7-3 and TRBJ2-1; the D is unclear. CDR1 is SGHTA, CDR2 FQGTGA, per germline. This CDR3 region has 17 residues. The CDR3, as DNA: TGTGCCAGCAGCCCTAACCCGACCCCCCTCTCCTGCAATGAGCAGTTCTTC. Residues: CASSPNPTPLSCNEQFF. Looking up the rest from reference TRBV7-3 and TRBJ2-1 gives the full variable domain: GAGVSQTPSNKVTEKGKYVELRCDPISGHTALYWYRQSLGQGPEFLIYFQGTGAADDSGLPNDRFFAVRPEGSVSTLKIQRTERGDSAVYLCASSPNPTPLSCNEQFFGPGTRLTVL.

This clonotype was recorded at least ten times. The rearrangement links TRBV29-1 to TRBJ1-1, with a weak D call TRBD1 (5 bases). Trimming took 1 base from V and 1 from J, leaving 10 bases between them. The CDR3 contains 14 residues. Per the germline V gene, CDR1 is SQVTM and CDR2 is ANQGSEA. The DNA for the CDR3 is TGCAGCGTTGAAGGGACATTCGGGAACACTGAAGCTTTCTTT. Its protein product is CSVEGTFGNTEAFF.

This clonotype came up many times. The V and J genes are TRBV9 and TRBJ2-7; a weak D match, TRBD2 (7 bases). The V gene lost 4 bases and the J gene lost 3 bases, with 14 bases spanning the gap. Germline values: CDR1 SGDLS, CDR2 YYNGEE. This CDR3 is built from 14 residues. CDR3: CASSNSGGGYEQYF. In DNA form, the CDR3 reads TGTGCCAGCAGCAATTCGGGGGGCGGCTACGAGCAGTACTTC. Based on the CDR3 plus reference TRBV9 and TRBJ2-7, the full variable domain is DSGVTQTPKHLITATGQRVTLRCSPRSGDLSVYWYQQSLDQGLQFLIQYYNGEERAKGNILERFSAQQFPDLHSELNLSSLELGDSALYFCASSNSGGGYEQYFGPGTRLTVT.

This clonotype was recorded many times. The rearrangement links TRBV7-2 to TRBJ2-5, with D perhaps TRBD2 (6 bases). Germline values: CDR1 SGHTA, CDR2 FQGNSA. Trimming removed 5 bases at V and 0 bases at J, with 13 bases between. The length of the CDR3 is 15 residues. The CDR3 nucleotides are TGTGCCAGCAGCCGCCGGGCGGGGTACCAAGAGACCCAGTACTTC. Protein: CASSRRAGYQETQYF.

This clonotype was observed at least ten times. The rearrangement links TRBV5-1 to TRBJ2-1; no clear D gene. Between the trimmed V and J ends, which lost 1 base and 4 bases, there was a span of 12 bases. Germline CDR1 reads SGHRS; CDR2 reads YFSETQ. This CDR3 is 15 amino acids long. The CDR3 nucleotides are TGCGCCAGCAGCTTGTCCAGTCGGCGATACAATGAGCAGTTCTTC. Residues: CASSLSSRRYNEQFF. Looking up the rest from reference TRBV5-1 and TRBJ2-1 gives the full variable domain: KAGVTQTPRYLIKTRGQQVTLSCSPISGHRSVSWYQQTPGQGLQFLFEYFSETQRNKGNFPGRFSGRQFSNSRSEMNVSTLELGDSALYLCASSLSSRRYNEQFFGPGTRLTVL.

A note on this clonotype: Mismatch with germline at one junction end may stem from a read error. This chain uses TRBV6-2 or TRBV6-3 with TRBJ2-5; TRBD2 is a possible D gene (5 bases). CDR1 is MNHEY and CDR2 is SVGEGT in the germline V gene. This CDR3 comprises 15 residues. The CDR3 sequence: CARSYWTGNQETQYF. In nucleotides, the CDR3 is TGTGCCCGCAGTTACTGGACTGGCAACCAAGAGACCCAGTACTTC.

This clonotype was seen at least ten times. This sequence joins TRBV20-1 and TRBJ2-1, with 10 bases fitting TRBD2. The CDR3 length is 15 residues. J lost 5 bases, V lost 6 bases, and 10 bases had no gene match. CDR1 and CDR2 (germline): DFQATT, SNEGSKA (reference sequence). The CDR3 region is CSAESTSGAHNEQFF. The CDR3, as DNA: TGCAGTGCCGAATCCACTAGCGGGGCCCACAATGAGCAGTTCTTC.

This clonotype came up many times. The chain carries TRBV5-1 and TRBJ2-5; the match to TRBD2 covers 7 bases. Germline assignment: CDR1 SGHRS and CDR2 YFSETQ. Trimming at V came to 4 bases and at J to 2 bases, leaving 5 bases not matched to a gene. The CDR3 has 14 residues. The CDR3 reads CASSPGLLQETQYF. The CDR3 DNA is TGCGCCAGCAGCCCGGGACTACTACAAGAGACCCAGTACTTC.